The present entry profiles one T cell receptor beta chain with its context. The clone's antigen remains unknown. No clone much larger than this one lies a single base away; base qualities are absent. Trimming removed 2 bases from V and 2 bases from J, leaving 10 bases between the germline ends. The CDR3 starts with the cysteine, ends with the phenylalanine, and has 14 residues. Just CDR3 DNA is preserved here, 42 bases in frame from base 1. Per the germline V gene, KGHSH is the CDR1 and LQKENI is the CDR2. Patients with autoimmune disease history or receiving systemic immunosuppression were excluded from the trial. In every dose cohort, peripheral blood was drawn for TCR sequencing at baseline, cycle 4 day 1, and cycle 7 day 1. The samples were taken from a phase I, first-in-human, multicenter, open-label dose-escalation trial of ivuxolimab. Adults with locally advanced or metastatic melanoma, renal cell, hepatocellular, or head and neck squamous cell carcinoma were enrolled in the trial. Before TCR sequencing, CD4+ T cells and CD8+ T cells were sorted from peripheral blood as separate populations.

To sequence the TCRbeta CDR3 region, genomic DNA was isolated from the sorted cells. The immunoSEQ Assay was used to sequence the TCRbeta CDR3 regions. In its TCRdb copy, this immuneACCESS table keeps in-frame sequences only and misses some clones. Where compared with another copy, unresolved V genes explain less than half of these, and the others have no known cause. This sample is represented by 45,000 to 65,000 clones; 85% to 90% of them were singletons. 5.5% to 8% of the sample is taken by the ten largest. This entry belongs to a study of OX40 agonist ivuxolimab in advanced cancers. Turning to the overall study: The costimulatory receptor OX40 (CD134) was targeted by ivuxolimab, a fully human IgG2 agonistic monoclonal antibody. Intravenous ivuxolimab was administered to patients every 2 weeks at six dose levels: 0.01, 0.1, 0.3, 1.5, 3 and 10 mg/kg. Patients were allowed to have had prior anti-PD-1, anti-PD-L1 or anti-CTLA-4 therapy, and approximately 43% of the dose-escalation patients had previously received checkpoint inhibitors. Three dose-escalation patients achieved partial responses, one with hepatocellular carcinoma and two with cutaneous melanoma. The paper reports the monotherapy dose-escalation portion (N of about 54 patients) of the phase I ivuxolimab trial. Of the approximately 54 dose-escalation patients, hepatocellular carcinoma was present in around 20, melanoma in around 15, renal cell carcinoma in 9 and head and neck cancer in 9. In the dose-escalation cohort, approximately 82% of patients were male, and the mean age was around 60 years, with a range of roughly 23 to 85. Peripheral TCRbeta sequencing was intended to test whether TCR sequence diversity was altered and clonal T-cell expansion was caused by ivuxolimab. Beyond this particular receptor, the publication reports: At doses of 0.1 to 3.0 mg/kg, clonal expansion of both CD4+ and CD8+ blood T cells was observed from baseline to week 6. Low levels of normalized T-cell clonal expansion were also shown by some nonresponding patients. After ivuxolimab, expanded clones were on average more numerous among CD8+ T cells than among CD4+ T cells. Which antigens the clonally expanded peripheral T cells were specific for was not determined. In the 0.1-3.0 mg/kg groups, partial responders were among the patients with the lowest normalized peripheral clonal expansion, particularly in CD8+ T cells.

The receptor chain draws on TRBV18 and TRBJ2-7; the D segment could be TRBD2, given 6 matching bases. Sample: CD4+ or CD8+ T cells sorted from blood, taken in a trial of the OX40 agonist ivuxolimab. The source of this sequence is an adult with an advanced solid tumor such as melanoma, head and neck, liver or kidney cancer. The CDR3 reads CASSPWGEAYEQYF. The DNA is TGTGCCAGCTCACCATGGGGGGAGGCCTACGAGCAGTACTTC.